This TCR beta chain was documented in a study of T-cell reconstitution after alpha-beta-depleted transplantation in children. It was with unique molecular identifiers that the TCRbeta library was prepared. TCRdb used MiXCR to reprocess the PCR reads, holding one entry per CDR3 protein. This repertoire shows about 640,000 distinct CDR3 sequences, about 15% found once; its top ten account for 1.1%. As regards this clonotype: This may be a read error: a much more frequent sequence differs by one nucleotide.

The length of the CDR3 is 15 residues. CDR1 is SQVTM, CDR2 ANQGSEA, per germline. The sequence was obtained from a human donor who donated a stem cell graft to a child with acute myeloid leukemia. This rearrangement joins TRBV29-1 to TRBJ2-1, with 10 bases identical to TRBD1. The input for sequencing was PBMCs from the stem cell graft donor, taken from the stem cell graft. The CDR3 DNA is TGCAGCGTTGAAGACAGACAGGGGGCCTACCATGAGCAGTTCTTC. It translates to CSVEDRQGAYHEQFF.